This entry lists 7 T cell receptor beta chains sequenced from one sample in a study of cytomegalovirus exposure and HLA in healthy donors. 13 Jbeta primers and 60 Vbeta primers were used for the PCR. Sequencing used immunoSEQ multiplex PCR; TCRdb keeps in-frame clones, though not all of them. The top ten clones hold about 2.6% of a sample with fewer than 200,000 clones, about three quarters of them seen once. The source material was PBMCs. These receptors were collected from a middle-aged woman in good health and CMV-seropositive.

This chain connects TRBV7-2 to TRBJ1-3; 10 bases agree with TRBD1. J lost 2 bases, V lost 4 bases, and 5 bases had no gene match. Germline V gene data show CDR1 as SGHTA and CDR2 as FQGNSA. CDR3 size: 16 residues. CDR3 protein: CASSSSGTGAGNTIYF. Written as DNA, the CDR3 is TGTGCCAGCAGCTCTAGCGGGACAGGGGCTGGAAACACCATATATTTT.

As regards this clone: The same CDR3 also results from other DNA sequences found in this sample. V is TRBV5-4 and J is TRBJ2-1; 15 bases agree with TRBD2. This CDR3 has 19 residues. Per the germline V gene, CDR1 is SGHNT and CDR2 is YYREEE (reference sequence). The V and J ends lost 1 base and 0 bases, in that order; junction bases with no gene match: 5. In DNA form, the CDR3 reads TGTGCCAGCAGCTTGTTGGGACTAGCGGGAGGCGCCTCCTACAATGAGCAGTTCTTC. Its translation is CASSLLGLAGGASYNEQFF.

This rearrangement joins TRBV7-9 to TRBJ2-3, with 8 bases matching TRBD2. V was pared by 5 bases and J by 2 bases, with 12 bases of the junction left unmatched. CDR3 length equals 17 residues. Germline-derived CDR1 and CDR2 are SEHNR and FQNEAQ (reference sequence). CDR3 residues: CASSAGTSGRNTDTQYF. The CDR3 DNA follows: TGTGCCAGCAGCGCCGGGACTAGTGGGCGGAACACAGATACGCAGTATTTT.

The CDR3 reads CASSVGWAGGSSPWDTEAFF. The CDR3 DNA follows: TGTGCCAGCAGTGTAGGTTGGGCAGGGGGATCGTCCCCATGGGACACTGAAGCTTTCTTT. J is TRBJ1-1 and V is TRBV6-1, with TRBD1 matching 7 bases. With 4 bases clipped from V and 3 bases from J, the junction kept 23 bases outside the gene matches. The germline gives CDR1 MNHNS, CDR2 SASEGT. The CDR3 has 20 residues.

The V call is TRBV7-9, the J call TRBJ2-3, with 9 bases aligning to TRBD1. The CDR3 loop spans 18 amino acids. V lost 2 bases to trimming and J lost 4 bases; unmatched junction nucleotides: 13. CDR1 is SEHNR and CDR2 is FQNEAQ in the germline V gene (reference sequence). CDR3 loop: CASSLKPGGQGHADTQYF. The CDR3 DNA sequence: TGTGCCAGCAGCTTAAAGCCTGGCGGACAGGGGCACGCAGATACGCAGTATTTT.

This chain uses TRBV27 with TRBJ2-1, with 13 positions matching TRBD2. CDR1 and CDR2 (germline): MNHEY, SMNVEV (reference sequence). Unmatched junction bases numbered 9, after V lost 5 bases and J lost 8 bases. The CDR3 length is 16 residues. The CDR3, as DNA: TGTGCCAGCAGTGACGGACTAGCGGGGGTAACTCATGAGCAGTTCTTC. Its protein is CASSDGLAGVTHEQFF.

This chain uses TRBV4-1 with TRBJ2-7, with D tentatively TRBD1 (5 bases). The CDR3 extends over 16 amino acids. V shed 1 base and J shed 3 bases, with 16 bases lying between them. Germline CDR1 reads MGHRA; CDR2 reads YSYEKL. The CDR3 is CASSQGLSLRGYEQYF. In DNA form, the CDR3 reads TGCGCCAGCAGCCAAGGGCTGTCGCTAAGGGGCTACGAGCAGTACTTC.